The clone carrying this T cell receptor (beta chain) turned up a few times. Its specificity is unknown. Sorted-subset replicate PCR reactions were performed with approximately 200 ng DNA, corresponding to some 32,000 T cell genomes. Data came from immunoSEQ multiplex PCR; TCRdb stores just in-frame clones and leaves some out. The repertoire includes around 1,000,000 clones, about 72% of them detected once, and roughly 0.82% sits in the top ten. With 4 bases clipped from V and 9 bases from J, the junction kept 13 bases outside the gene matches. The CDR3 has 16 residues. CDR1 and CDR2 from the germline V gene are MGHRA and YSYEKL. This record belongs to a study of shared clonotypes between healthy human individuals. Study-wide points: Collection of samples was limited to blood; tissue repertoires likely differ. Relative to their counterparts shared across all four donors, non-shared clonotypes exhibited diminished generation probabilities.

Healthy HIV-negative adults with no recent acute infections or vaccinations were recruited as donors. The chain carries TRBV4-1 and TRBJ2-3, with 10 bases fitting TRBD2. Sequencing input: memory CD4+ T cells from PBMCs. Subset: CD45RA-negative fraction. This clonotype originated in a man between 18 and 35 years old in good health. Some clones in this sample may be carry-over from other donors' samples. The CDR3 DNA reads as TGCGCCAGCAGCCCATTAAGCGGGAGGGATGCAGGGACGCAGTATTTT. Protein: CASSPLSGRDAGTQYF.